This T cell receptor (beta chain) stems from a study of post-analysis software for immune sequencing data. Broader study findings: The five TRBV segments detected at higher frequency in patients than in controls included TRBV5-6, TRBV5-1 and TRBV20-1. People with multiple sclerosis had a significantly lower normalized Chao1 diversity than controls did.

This clonotype was seen more than once but under ten times. Its antigen is not known. This CDR3 has 12 amino acids. Trimming cost V 0 bases and J 7 bases, with 6 bases left between them. Germline CDR1 reads SEHNR; CDR2 reads FQNEAQ (reference sequence). TCR beta cDNA libraries included unique molecular identifiers. MiXCR, run by TCRdb on the PCR reads, gives a single entry per CDR3 protein. This table holds around 400,000 distinct CDR3 sequences, approximately 38% found once. The sequence derives from a girl aged 2-10 years with multiple sclerosis. The J gene is TRBJ1-1, the V gene TRBV7-9; weak D call: TRBD1 (5 bases). The sequenced sample was blood. CDR3 amino acids: CASSLAQGEAFF. CDR3 DNA: TGTGCCAGCAGCTTAGCGCAGGGTGAAGCTTTCTTT.